The sequence of this T cell receptor beta chain was determined in a study of human T cells and chemical hapten exposure. Looking at the study overall: Small pooled library volume differences mainly caused per-sample TCR yield variation. Broader study findings: Among TCRs, those above 1 in 1000 frequency were unaffected by DPC sensitization.

Regarding time point: healthy volunteer bleed at 6 weeks. The total RNA was obtained from whole blood that was not fractionated. This clonotype was found a few times. The antigen remains unidentified. Unique molecular identifiers were affixed to discrete cDNA molecules within the library. In the source study's methods: From 23,224 to 690,600 TCRs were found per sample, with a median of about 96,000. Each CDR3 protein is one row after TCRdb ran MiXCR on the RACE reads. The V and J calls shown here were made by TCRdb, not taken from the authors' results. The table has more than 75,000 distinct CDR3 sequences, 8.6% seen once. The germline V gene has CDR1 DFQATT and CDR2 SNEGSKA (reference sequence). V lost 1 base, J lost 10 bases, and 17 bases lay in between. This CDR3 region has 15 residues.

This sequence originates from a male donor in good health. Some clones in this sample may be carry-over from other donors' samples. The sequencing input was whole blood. The V call is TRBV20-1, the J call TRBJ1-6; TRBD1 might be the D (5 bases). For the CDR3, the DNA is TGCAGTGCTAGAGTATCACTCGGAGGGGAATCACCCCTCCACTTT. This codes for CSARVSLGGESPLHF.